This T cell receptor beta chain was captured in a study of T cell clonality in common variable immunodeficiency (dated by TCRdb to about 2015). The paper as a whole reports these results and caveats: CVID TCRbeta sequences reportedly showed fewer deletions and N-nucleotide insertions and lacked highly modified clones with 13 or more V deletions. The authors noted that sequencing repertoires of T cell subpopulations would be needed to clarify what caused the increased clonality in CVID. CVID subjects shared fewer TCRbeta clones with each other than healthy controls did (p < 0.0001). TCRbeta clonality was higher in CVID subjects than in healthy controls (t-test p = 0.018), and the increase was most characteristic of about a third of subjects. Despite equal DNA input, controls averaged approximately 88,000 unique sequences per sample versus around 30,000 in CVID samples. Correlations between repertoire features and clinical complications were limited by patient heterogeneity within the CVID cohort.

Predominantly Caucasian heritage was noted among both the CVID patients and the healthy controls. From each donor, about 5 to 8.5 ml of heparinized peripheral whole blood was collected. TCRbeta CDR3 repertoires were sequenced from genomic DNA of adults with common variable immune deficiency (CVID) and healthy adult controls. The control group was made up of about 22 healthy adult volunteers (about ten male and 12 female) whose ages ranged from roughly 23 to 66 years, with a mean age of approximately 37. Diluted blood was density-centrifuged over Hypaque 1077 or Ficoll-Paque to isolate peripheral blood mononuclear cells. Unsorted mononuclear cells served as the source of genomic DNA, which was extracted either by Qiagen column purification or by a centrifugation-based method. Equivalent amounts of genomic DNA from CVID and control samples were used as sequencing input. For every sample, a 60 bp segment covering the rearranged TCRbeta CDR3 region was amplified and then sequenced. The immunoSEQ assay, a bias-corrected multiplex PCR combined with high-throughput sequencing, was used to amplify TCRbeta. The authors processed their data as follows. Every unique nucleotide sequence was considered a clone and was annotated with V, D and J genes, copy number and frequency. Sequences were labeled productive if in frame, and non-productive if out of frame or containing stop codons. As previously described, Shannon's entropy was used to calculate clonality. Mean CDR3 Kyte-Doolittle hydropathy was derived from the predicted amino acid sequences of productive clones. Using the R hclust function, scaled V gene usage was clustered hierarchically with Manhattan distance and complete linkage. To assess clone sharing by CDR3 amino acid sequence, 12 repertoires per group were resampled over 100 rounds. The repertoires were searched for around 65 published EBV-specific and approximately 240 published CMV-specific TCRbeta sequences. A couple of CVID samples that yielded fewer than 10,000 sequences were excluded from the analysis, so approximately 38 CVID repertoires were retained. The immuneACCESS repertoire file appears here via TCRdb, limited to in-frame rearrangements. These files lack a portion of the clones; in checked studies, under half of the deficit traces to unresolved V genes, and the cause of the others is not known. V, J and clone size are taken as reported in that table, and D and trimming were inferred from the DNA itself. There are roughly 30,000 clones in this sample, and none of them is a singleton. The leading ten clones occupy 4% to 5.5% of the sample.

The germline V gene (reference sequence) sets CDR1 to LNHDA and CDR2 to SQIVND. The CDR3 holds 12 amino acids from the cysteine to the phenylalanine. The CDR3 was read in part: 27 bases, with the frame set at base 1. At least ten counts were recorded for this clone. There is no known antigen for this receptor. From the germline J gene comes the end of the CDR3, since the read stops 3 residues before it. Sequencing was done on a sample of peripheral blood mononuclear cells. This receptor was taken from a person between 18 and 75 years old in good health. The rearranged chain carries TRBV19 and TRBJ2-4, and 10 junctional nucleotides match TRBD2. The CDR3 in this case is CASSVSGGIQYF. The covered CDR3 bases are TGTGCCAGTAGTGTTAGCGGGGGGATT.